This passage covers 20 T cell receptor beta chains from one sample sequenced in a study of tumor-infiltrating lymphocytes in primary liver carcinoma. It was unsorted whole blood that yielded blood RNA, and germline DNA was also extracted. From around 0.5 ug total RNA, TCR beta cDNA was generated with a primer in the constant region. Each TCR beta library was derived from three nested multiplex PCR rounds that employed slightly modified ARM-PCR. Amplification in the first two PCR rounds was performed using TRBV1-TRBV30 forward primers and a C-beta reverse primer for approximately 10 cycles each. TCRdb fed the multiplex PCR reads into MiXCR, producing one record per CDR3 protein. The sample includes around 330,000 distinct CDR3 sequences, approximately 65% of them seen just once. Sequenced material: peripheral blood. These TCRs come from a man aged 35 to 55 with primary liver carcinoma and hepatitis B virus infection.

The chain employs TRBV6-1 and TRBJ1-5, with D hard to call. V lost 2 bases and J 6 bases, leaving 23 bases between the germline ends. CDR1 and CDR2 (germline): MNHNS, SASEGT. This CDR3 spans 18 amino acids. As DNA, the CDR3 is TGTGCCAGCAGTGAATCGGTAGCCGGGAGACGTATAGCTCAGCCCCAGCATTTT. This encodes CASSESVAGRRIAQPQHF.

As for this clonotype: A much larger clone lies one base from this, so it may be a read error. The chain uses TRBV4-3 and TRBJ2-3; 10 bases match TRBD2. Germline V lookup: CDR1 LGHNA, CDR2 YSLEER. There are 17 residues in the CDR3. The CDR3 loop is CASSQTGTSASTDTRYF. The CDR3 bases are TGCGCCAGCAGCCAAACCGGGACTAGCGCAAGCACAGATACGCGGTATTTT.

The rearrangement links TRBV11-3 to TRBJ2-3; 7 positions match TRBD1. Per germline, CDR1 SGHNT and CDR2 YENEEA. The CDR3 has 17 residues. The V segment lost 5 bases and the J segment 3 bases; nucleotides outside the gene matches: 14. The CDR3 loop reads CASSPGTEYGMTDTQYF. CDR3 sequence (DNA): TGTGCCAGCAGCCCCGGGACAGAGTATGGGATGACAGATACGCAGTATTTT. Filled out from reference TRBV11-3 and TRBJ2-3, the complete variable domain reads EAGVVQSPRYKIIEKKQPVAFWCNPISGHNTLYWYLQNLGQGPELLIRYENEEAVDDSQLPKDRFSAERLKGVDSTLKIQPAELGDSAVYLCASSPGTEYGMTDTQYFGPGTRLTVL.

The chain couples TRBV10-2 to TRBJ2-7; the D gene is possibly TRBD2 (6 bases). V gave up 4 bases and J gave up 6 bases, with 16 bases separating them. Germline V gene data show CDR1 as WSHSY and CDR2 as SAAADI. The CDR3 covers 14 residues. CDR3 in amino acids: CASSVPFWGGEQYF. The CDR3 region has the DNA TGCGCCAGCAGTGTGCCCTTCTGGGGAGGCGAGCAGTACTTC.

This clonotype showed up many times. CDR3 sequence: CASSLRAVGTYEQYF. The DNA for the CDR3 is TGTGCCAGCAGCCTGCGTGCGGTGGGGACCTACGAGCAGTACTTC. V and J are TRBV6-5 and TRBJ2-7; no reliable D call. Germline assignment: CDR1 MNHEY and CDR2 SVGAGI. The length of the CDR3 is 15 residues. Trimming left V 6 bases short and J 2 bases short, with 17 bases between.

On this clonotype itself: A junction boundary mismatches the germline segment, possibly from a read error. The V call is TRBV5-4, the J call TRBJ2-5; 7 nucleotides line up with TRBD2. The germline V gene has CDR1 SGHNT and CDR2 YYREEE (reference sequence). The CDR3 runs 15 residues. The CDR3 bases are TGTGCCAGCAGCTTGATCAGCGGGAACCGAGAGAGCCAGTACTTC. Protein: CASSLISGNRESQYF.

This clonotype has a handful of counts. The CDR3 spells CASSRRGEQFF. DNA of the CDR3: TGTGCCAGCAGTCGACGGGGTGAGCAGTTCTTC. The rearrangement uses TRBV28 and TRBJ2-1; TRBD2 might be the D (5 bases). The length of the CDR3 is 11 residues. Deletions cut 5 bases from V and 9 bases from J, with 8 bases between. Germline V gene sequence: CDR1 MDHEN, CDR2 SYDVKM. Full variable domain (remainder filled in from reference TRBV28 and TRBJ2-1): DVKVTQSSRYLVKRTGEKVFLECVQDMDHENMFWYRQDPGLGLRLIYFSYDVKMKEKGDIPEGYSVSREKKERFSLILESASTNQTSMYLCASSRRGEQFFGPGTRLTVL.

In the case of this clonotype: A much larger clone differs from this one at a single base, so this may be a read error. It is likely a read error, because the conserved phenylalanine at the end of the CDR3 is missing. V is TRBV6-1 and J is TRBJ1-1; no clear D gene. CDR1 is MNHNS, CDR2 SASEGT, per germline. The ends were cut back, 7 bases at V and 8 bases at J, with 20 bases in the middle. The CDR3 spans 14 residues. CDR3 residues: CASTQSGSSSEAFL. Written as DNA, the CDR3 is TGTGCCAGCACCCAAAGTGGGAGCTCGTCGGAAGCTTTCCTT.

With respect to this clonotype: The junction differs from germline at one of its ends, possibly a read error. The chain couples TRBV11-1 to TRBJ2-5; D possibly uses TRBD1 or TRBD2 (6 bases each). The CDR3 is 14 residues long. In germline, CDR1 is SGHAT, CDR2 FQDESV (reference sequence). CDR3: CASSFDKGGETRYF. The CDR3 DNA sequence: TGTGCCAGCAGTTTCGACAAGGGGGGAGAGACCCGGTACTTC.

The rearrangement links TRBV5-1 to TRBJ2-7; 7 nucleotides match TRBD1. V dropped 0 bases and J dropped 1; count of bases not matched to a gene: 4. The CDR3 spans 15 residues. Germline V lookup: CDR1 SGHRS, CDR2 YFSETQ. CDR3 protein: CASSLEGALSYEQYF. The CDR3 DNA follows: TGCGCCAGCAGCTTGGAGGGGGCCCTATCCTACGAGCAGTACTTC.

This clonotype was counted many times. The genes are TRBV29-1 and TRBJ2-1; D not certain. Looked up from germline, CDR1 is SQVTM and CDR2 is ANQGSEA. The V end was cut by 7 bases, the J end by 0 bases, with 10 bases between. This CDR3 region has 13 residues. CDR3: CSGRDGSYNEQFF. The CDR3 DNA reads TGCAGCGGAAGAGATGGCTCCTACAATGAGCAGTTCTTC.

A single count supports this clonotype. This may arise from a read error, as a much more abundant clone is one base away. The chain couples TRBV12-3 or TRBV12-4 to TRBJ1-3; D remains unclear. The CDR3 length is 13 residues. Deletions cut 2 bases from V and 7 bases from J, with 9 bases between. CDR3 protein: CASSLSIVNTIYF. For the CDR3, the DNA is TGTGCCAGCAGTTTATCGATAGTTAACACCATATATTTT.

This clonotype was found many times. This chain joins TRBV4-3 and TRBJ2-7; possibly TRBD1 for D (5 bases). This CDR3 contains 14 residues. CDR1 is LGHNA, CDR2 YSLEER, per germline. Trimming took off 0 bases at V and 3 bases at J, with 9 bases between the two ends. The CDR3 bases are TGCGCCAGCAGCCAAGACAGGGTCGGCTACGAGCAGTACTTC. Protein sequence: CASSQDRVGYEQYF.

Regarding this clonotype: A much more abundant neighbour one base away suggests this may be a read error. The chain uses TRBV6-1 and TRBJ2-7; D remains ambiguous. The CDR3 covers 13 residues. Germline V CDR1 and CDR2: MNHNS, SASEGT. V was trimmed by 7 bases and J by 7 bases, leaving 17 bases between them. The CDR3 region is CASMRVGYGEQYF. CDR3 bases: TGTGCCAGCATGAGAGTAGGGTACGGGGAGCAGTACTTC.

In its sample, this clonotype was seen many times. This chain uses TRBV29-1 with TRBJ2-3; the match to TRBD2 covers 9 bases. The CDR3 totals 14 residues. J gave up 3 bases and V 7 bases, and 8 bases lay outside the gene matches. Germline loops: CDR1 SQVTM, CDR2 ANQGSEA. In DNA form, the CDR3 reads TGCAGCGCCCCGACTAGCGGAGTTACAGATACGCAGTATTTT. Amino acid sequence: CSAPTSGVTDTQYF.

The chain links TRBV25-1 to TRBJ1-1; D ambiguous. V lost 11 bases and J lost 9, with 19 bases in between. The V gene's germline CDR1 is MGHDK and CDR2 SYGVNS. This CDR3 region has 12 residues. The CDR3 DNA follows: TGTGCCTGCCTAGGTGGTAGGTTTAAAGCTTTCTTT. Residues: CACLGGRFKAFF.

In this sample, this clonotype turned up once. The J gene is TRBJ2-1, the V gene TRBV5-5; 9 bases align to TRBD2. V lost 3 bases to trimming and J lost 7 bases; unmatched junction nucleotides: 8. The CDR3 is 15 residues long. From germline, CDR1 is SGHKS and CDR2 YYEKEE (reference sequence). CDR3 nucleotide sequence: TGTGCCAGCAGCTCGCGACTAGCGGACGAAAATGAGCAGTTCTTC. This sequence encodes CASSSRLADENEQFF.

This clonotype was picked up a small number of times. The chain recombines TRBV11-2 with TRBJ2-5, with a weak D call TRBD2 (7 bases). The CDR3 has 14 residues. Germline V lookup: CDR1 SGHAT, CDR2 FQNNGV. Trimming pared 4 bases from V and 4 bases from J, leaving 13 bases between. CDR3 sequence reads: CASSSMRGLETQYF. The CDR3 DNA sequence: TGTGCCAGCAGCTCCATGCGGGGGCTAGAGACCCAGTACTTC.

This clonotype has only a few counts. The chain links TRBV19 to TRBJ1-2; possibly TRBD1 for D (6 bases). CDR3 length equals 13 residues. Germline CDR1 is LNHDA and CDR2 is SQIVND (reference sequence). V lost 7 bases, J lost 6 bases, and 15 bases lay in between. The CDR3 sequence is CASTPDRKDGYTF. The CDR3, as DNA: TGTGCCAGTACCCCGGACAGAAAGGATGGCTACACCTTC.

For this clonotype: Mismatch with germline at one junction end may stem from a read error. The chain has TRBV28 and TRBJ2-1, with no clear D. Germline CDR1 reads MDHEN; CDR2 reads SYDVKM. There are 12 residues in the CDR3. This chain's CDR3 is CASSLNRAEQLF. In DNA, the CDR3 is TGTGCCAGTAGTTTAAATCGGGCAGAGCAGTTGTTC.